This T cell receptor (beta chain) appears in the sequencing data of a study of blood T cells in healthy people across ages. Regarding the study as a whole: Across the age range, TCR beta diversity per million T cells fell in a roughly linear way. Estimates of diversity drawn from one million T cells were considered underestimates.

A J-beta primer mix and a sample-barcoded 5' primer were used in a second PCR of about 7 to 12 cycles. A single record per CDR3 protein comes from TCRdb applying MiXCR to the 5' RACE reads. This sample carries 1.5 million to 2 million distinct CDR3 sequences, about 28% of them seen once, and the ten largest clones take more than 6%. As for this clonotype: Its antigen is not known.

Every participating donor contributed roughly 10 milliliters of peripheral blood through a draw. Per-sample yields of isolated PBMCs were at least 6 million. The CDR3 extends over 14 amino acids. Trimming took 7 bases from V and 6 from J; bases not matched to a gene: 11. This sequence originates from a woman in her 30s in good health. The V call is TRBV12-3 or TRBV12-4, the J call TRBJ1-2; 7 bases line up with TRBD1. The sequencing input was blood. The CDR3 protein is CASTLLDRAHGYTF. The CDR3 nucleotides read TGTGCCAGCACCCTCCTAGACAGGGCCCATGGCTACACCTTC.